The T cell receptor (beta chain) described here comes from a study of blood T cells in healthy people across ages. Study summary: Per two T cells, about one barcoded beta molecule was captured through template switching.

Comments on this clonotype: The antigen remains undetermined.

CDR3 size: 15 residues. V lost 3 bases to trimming and J lost 5 bases, with 17 bases between them. Germline CDR1 is SGDLS and CDR2 is YYNGEE. Combining a sample-barcoded 5' primer with a J-beta primer mix, a second PCR ran for 7 to 11 cycles. Samples each returned at least 2.5 million CDR3-containing paired-end reads. TCRdb re-called the 5' RACE reads through MiXCR, storing one row per CDR3 protein. This sample has around 1.1 million distinct CDR3 sequences; around two fifths occur once, and the top ten carry around 12%. Broader study findings: Per million T cells, TCR beta diversity dropped roughly linearly as age increased.

Extracted total RNA amounted to at least 6 micrograms for each sample. This TCR was recovered from a man aged 18 to 35 in good health. Material: blood. This chain uses TRBV9 with TRBJ1-1; tentatively, D is TRBD1 (5 bases). CDR3 DNA sequence: TGTGCCAGCAGCGCCCGGGCCGGGGGAGGAACTGAAGCTTTCTTT. As protein: CASSARAGGGTEAFF. The variable domain in full, completed from reference TRBV9 and TRBJ1-1, reads DSGVTQTPKHLITATGQRVTLRCSPRSGDLSVYWYQQSLDQGLQFLIQYYNGEERAKGNILERFSAQQFPDLHSELNLSSLELGDSALYFCASSARAGGGTEAFFGQGTRLTVV.